This entry lists 18 T cell receptor beta chains sequenced from one sample in a study of beta chain features in type 1 diabetes. cDNA synthesis used the whole RNA isolate, giving expressed TCRB sequences. Produced via immunoSEQ multiplex PCR; TCRdb's table is partial and in-frame only. The repertoire holds some 180,000 clones, about 13% seen once, with 0.62% in the top ten. Sequencing was carried out using central memory CD4+ T cells from blood. Receptor source: a woman aged 18-29 years in good health.

This clone has only one observation. The chain combines TRBV5-1 with TRBJ2-1, with a weak D call TRBD2 (7 bases). The CDR3 sequence is 16 residues long. The V and J ends lost 2 bases and 0 bases respectively, with 12 bases between them. In germline, CDR1 is SGHRS, CDR2 YFSETQ. CDR3 loop: CASSFQGRDSYNEQFF. For the CDR3, the DNA is TGCGCCAGCAGCTTTCAGGGGAGGGACTCCTACAATGAGCAGTTCTTC.

The rearrangement uses TRBV5-1 and TRBJ2-7; the match to TRBD1 covers 8 bases. Looked up from germline, CDR1 is SGHRS and CDR2 is YFSETQ. This CDR3 region has 16 residues. J was trimmed by 3 bases and V by 4 bases; bases with no gene match: 12. The CDR3 DNA follows: TGCGCCAGCAGCCCGTTGGCAGGACAGGGAAACTACGAGCAGTACTTC. Residues: CASSPLAGQGNYEQYF.

The rearrangement links TRBV7-3 to TRBJ2-2, with a weak D call TRBD1 (5 bases). V lost 4 bases to trimming and J lost 7 bases, with 10 bases between them. The CDR3 has 13 amino acids. CDR1 and CDR2 (germline): SGHTA, FQGTGA. CDR3 DNA: TGTGCCAGCAGCTCTCAGGGTATCGGGGAGCTGTTTTTT. Protein: CASSSQGIGELFF.

The J gene is TRBJ2-1, the V gene TRBV14; 7 bases map to TRBD1. V lost 4 bases to trimming and J lost 3 bases; unmatched junction nucleotides: 6. This CDR3 region has 15 residues. Germline V lookup: CDR1 SGHDN, CDR2 FVKESK. CDR3 DNA sequence: TGTGCCAGCAGCCGACCCGGGACAGACTACAATGAGCAGTTCTTC. Its protein is CASSRPGTDYNEQFF.

The table lists this clone with a few counts. This chain uses TRBV5-4 with TRBJ2-3, with 12 bases fitting TRBD2. CDR3 length equals 15 residues. The V and J ends lost 3 bases and 5 bases, in that order; junction bases with no gene match: 4. Germline CDR1 is SGHNT and CDR2 is YYREEE (reference sequence). The CDR3 DNA reads as TGTGCCAGCAGCTCTAAGACTAGCGGGAGAGATACGCAGTATTTT. Its protein product is CASSSKTSGRDTQYF.

This clone was seen more than once but under ten times. The chain carries TRBV5-1 and TRBJ2-7; TRBD2 matches at 7 bases. Germline V gene data show CDR1 as SGHRS and CDR2 as YFSETQ. The ends lost 0 bases at V and 7 bases at J; junction bases unmatched: 10. The CDR3 extends over 15 amino acids. For the CDR3, the DNA is TGCGCCAGCAGCTTGGTGGCTAGCGGTCCGGGAGAGCAGTACTTC. Translation gives CASSLVASGPGEQYF.

This clone was observed a handful of times. This chain joins TRBV5-1 and TRBJ2-7, with D unresolved. CDR1 SGHRS and CDR2 YFSETQ come from the germline V gene. Trimming removed 2 bases at V and 2 bases at J, with 5 bases between. CDR3 length: 12 residues. The CDR3 DNA sequence: TGCGCCAGCAGCTTAAACACCTACGAGCAGTACTTC. Its translation is CASSLNTYEQYF.

This chain links TRBV7-2 with TRBJ2-1, with 11 bases aligning to TRBD2. Germline V gives CDR1 SGHTA, CDR2 FQGNSA. This CDR3 contains 18 residues. The V gene end was trimmed by 4 bases and the J gene end by 6 bases; junction bases not matched to a gene: 14. The CDR3 is CASSWATSGAWGSNEQFF. The CDR3 bases are TGTGCCAGCAGCTGGGCGACTAGCGGGGCGTGGGGGTCCAATGAGCAGTTCTTC.

This clone was seen only once. The rearrangement links TRBV5-1 to TRBJ2-7; 8 bases agree with TRBD2. The CDR3 has 15 amino acids. J was trimmed by 2 bases and V by 3 bases; bases with no gene match: 7. Germline CDR1 and CDR2: SGHRS and YFSETQ. The CDR3 region has the DNA TGCGCCAGCAGCTCGTCGACTAGCGTGACCTACGAGCAGTACTTC. As protein: CASSSSTSVTYEQYF. Using reference TRBV5-1 and TRBJ2-7 for the parts outside the CDR3, the full variable domain is KAGVTQTPRYLIKTRGQQVTLSCSPISGHRSVSWYQQTPGQGLQFLFEYFSETQRNKGNFPGRFSGRQFSNSRSEMNVSTLELGDSALYLCASSSSTSVTYEQYFGPGTRLTVT.

This chain links TRBV2 with TRBJ1-1; 7 nucleotides agree with TRBD1. V dropped 6 bases and J dropped 1; count of bases not matched to a gene: 8. Germline CDR1 reads SNHLY; CDR2 reads FYNNEI. The CDR3 is made up of 15 amino acids. This CDR3 reads CASRPGQLKNTEAFF. The CDR3 DNA reads TGTGCCAGCAGACCGGGACAGCTAAAGAACACTGAAGCTTTCTTT.

The rearrangement links TRBV19 to TRBJ2-1; 8 bases map to TRBD2. Germline CDR1 LNHDA, CDR2 SQIVND (reference sequence). V lost 3 bases and J lost 4; bases outside the gene matches: 11. The CDR3 consists of 17 residues. The CDR3 sequence is CASSMRFSGTPYNEQFF. For the CDR3, the DNA is TGTGCCAGTAGTATGAGGTTTAGCGGGACCCCTTACAATGAGCAGTTCTTC.

This clone has just a few counts. The chain recombines TRBV5-4 with TRBJ2-1; D gene ambiguous. The CDR3 has 14 residues. Trimming cost V 6 bases and J 5 bases, with 15 bases left between them. CDR1 is SGHNT and CDR2 is YYREEE in the germline V gene (reference sequence). The CDR3 region has the DNA TGTGCCAGCACCCGAAACCGGGTAAACAATGAGCAGTTCTTC. Its protein is CASTRNRVNNEQFF.

This clone was found a few times. The chain has TRBV7-2 and TRBJ2-3, with no clear D. The CDR3 runs 16 residues. Trimming shortened V by 1 base and J by 0 bases, and 11 bases separated the two germline ends. Germline lookup yields CDR1 SGHTA and CDR2 FQGNSA. As DNA, the CDR3 is TGTGCCAGCAGCTTAGGGGCCGTGTTTAGCACAGATACGCAGTATTTT. Translation: CASSLGAVFSTDTQYF.

The CDR3 DNA sequence: TGTGCCAGCTCACCATTACTAGCGGGAGGCGGAGAGACCCAGTACTTC. Translating gives CASSPLLAGGGETQYF. J is TRBJ2-5 and V is TRBV18, with 12 bases that match TRBD2. The germline V gene has CDR1 KGHSH and CDR2 LQKENI. With V trimmed by 2 bases and J by 4 bases, 5 bases remained unmatched. CDR3 length equals 16 residues.

This clone was detected only a few times. Here the CDR3 reads CASGLRDGNEQFF. In DNA form, the CDR3 reads TGTGCTAGTGGTTTACGCGACGGGAATGAGCAGTTCTTC. The J gene is TRBJ2-1, the V gene TRBV12-5; D is unresolved. The CDR3 consists of 13 residues. Germline values: CDR1 LGHNT, CDR2 FRNRAP. V dropped 3 bases and J dropped 7 bases, with 10 bases sitting between them.

This clone was counted between two and nine times. CDR3 in DNA: TGTGCCAGCAGTTTAGGAGTTCTTGAGCAGTTCTTC. Translating it yields CASSLGVLEQFF. The V gene is TRBV28, the J gene TRBJ2-1; D is undetermined. Germline V gene lookup returns CDR1 MDHEN and CDR2 SYDVKM. This CDR3 is 12 amino acids long. V dropped 2 bases and J dropped 9 bases, with 8 bases sitting between them. Looking up the rest from reference TRBV28 and TRBJ2-1 gives the full variable domain: DVKVTQSSRYLVKRTGEKVFLECVQDMDHENMFWYRQDPGLGLRLIYFSYDVKMKEKGDIPEGYSVSREKKERFSLILESASTNQTSMYLCASSLGVLEQFFGPGTRLTVL.

The chain has TRBV10-3 and TRBJ2-5; the D gene is possibly TRBD2 (6 bases). CDR3 length: 13 amino acids. CDR1 is ENHRY and CDR2 is SYGVKD in the germline V gene. V was trimmed by 11 bases and J by 5 bases, leaving 18 bases between them. Here the CDR3 reads CASERAPKETQYF. CDR3 coding DNA: TGTGCCTCCGAGCGGGCACCCAAGGAGACCCAGTACTTC.

This clone was observed a few times. The chain employs TRBV2 and TRBJ1-5; no reliable D call. CDR3 size: 14 residues. The germline CDR1 and CDR2 sequences are SNHLY and FYNNEI. V was cut by 6 bases and J by 6 bases, with 15 bases left in between. The DNA of the CDR3 is TGTGCCAGCAGGGACTACTTAGGCAGTCAGCCCCAGCATTTT. Translation gives CASRDYLGSQPQHF.